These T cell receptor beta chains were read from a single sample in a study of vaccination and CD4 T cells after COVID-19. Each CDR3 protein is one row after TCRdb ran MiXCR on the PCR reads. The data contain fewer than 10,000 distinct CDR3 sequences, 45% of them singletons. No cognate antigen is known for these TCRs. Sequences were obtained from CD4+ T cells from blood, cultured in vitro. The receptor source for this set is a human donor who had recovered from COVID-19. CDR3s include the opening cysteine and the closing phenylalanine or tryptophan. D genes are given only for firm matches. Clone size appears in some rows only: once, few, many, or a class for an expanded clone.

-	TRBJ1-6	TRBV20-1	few	CSARRADSYNSPLHF	TGCAGTGCTAGACGGGCAGACTCCTATAATTCACCCCTCCACTTT
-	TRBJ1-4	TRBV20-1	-	CSARGAGANEKLFF	TGCAGTGCTAGAGGGGCAGGGGCTAATGAAAAACTGTTTTTT
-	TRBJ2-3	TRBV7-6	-	CASSVQGSRGGDTQYF	TGTGCCAGCAGCGTCCAGGGGTCCCGAGGGGGTGATACGCAGTATTTT
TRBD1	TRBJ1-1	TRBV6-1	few	CASSAGTGGFLNTEAFF	TGTGCCAGTTCCGCCGGGACAGGGGGATTCTTGAACACTGAAGCTTTCTTT
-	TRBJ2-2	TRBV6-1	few	CASSVTYTGELFF	TGTGCCAGCAGTGTTACGTACACCGGGGAGCTGTTTTTT
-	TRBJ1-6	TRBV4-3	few	CASSQGDTDNSPLHF	TGCGCCAGCAGCCAAGGAGACACAGATAATTCACCCCTCCACTTT
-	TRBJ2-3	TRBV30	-	CAWSVIRSTDTQYF	TGTGCCTGGAGTGTAATTAGGTCCACAGATACGCAGTATTTT
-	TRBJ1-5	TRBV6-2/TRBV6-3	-	CASSLDFGQPQHF	TGTGCCAGCAGTTTAGATTTCGGTCAGCCCCAGCATTTT
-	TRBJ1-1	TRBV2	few	CASSRTDTEAFF	TGTGCCAGCAGTCGTACAGACACTGAAGCTTTCTTT
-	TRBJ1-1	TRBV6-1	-	CASSLGTKRGEAFF	TGTGCCAGCAGTCTCGGGACAAAAAGGGGTGAAGCTTTCTTT
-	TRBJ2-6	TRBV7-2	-	CASSPRAQAGANVLTF	TGTGCCAGCAGCCCCAGGGCCCAGGCTGGGGCCAACGTCCTGACTTTC
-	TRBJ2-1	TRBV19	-	CASSPPGLASNEQFF	TGTGCCAGTAGTCCTCCAGGATTAGCGAGCAATGAGCAGTTCTTC
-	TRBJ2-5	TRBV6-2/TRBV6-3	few	CASSYLSQQETQYF	TGTGCCAGCAGTTACTTGTCTCAACAAGAGACCCAGTACTTC
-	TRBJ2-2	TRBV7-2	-	CASSWGLGKNTGELFF	TGTGCCAGCAGCTGGGGACTGGGGAAGAACACCGGGGAGCTGTTTTTT
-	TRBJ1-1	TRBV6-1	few	CASSEAPNLNTEAFF	TGTGCCAGCAGTGAAGCGCCCAATCTGAACACTGAAGCTTTCTTT
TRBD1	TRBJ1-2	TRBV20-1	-	CSATTGFGYGYTF	TGCAGTGCCACGACAGGGTTTGGGTATGGCTACACCTTC
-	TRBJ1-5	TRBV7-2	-	CASTPGGFNQPQHF	TGTGCCAGCACCCCGGGCGGATTCAATCAGCCCCAGCATTTT
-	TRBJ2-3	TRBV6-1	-	CASSPRGSLASTDTQYF	TGTGCCAGCAGTCCAAGGGGCTCCTTGGCTAGCACAGATACGCAGTATTTT
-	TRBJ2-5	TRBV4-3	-	CASSQDSRKGETQYF	TGCGCCAGCAGCCAAGATAGCAGGAAGGGAGAGACCCAGTACTTC
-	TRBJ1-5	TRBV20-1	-	CSAGLPGNQPQHF	TGCAGTGCTGGTCTCCCGGGAAATCAGCCCCAGCATTTT
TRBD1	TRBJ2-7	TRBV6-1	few	CASKRVQGASEQYF	TGTGCCAGCAAACGGGTACAGGGGGCATCCGAGCAGTACTTC
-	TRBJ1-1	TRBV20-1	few	CSATGQLDTEAFF	TGCAGTGCTACCGGACAGTTGGACACTGAAGCTTTCTTT
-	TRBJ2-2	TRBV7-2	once	CASSSPVGGLTGELFF	TGTGCCAGCAGCTCCCCCGTGGGGGGCCTCACCGGGGAGCTGTTTTTT
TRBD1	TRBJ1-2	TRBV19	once	CASSIRDSPYGYTF	TGTGCCAGTAGTATCCGGGACAGCCCCTATGGCTACACCTTC
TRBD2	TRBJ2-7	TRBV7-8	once	CASSLIRGVAGGRSREQYF	TGTGCCAGCAGCTTAATTCGCGGGGTAGCGGGAGGTCGGTCTCGCGAGCAGTACTTC
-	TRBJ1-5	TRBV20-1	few	CSARVGGAFSNQPQHF	TGCAGTGCTCGAGTCGGGGGGGCTTTTAGCAATCAGCCCCAGCATTTT
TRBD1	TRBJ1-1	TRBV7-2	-	CASSQKDRVGAFF	TGTGCCAGCAGCCAAAAGGACAGGGTTGGAGCTTTCTTT
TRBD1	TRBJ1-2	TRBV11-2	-	CASSARQGADGYTF	TGTGCCAGCAGCGCACGACAGGGAGCTGATGGCTACACCTTC
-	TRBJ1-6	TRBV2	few	CASWGNRDNSPLHF	TGTGCCAGCTGGGGGAACAGGGATAATTCACCCCTCCACTTT
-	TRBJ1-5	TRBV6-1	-	CASSPNSNQPQHF	TGTGCCAGCAGTCCCAATAGCAATCAGCCCCAGCATTTT
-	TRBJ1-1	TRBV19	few	CASSWARNTEAFF	TGTGCCAGTAGTTGGGCCCGGAACACTGAAGCTTTCTTT
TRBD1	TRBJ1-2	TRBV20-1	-	CSARDPRGQGARGYTF	TGCAGTGCTAGAGACCCCCGCGGACAGGGGGCGCGTGGCTACACCTTC
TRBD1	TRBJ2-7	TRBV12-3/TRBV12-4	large	CASSRQGPAYEQYF	TGTGCCAGCTCCCGACAGGGCCCTGCCTACGAGCAGTACTTC
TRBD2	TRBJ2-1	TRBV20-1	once	CSARKLAASFNEQFF	TGCAGTGCTAGAAAGCTAGCGGCATCGTTCAATGAGCAGTTCTTC
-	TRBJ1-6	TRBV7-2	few	CASSLVAGRTSYNSPLHF	TGTGCCAGCAGCTTAGTGGCAGGGAGGACCTCCTATAATTCACCCCTCCACTTT
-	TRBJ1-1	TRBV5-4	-	CASSLDRMNTEAFF	TGTGCCAGCAGCTTGGACAGAATGAACACTGAAGCTTTCTTT
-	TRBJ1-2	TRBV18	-	CASRLPGDLYGYTF	TGTGCCAGCCGGTTACCCGGGGACCTCTATGGCTACACCTTC
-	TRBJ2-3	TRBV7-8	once	CASSLGWGSSGLVDTQYF	TGTGCCAGCAGCTTAGGCTGGGGGTCGTCTGGGCTGGTAGATACGCAGTATTTT
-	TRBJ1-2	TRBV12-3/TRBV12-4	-	CASSLPRQSMDGYTF	TGTGCCAGCAGTTTACCTCGACAGAGTATGGATGGCTACACCTTC
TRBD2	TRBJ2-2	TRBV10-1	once	CASRFGGTGELFF	TGCGCCAGCAGATTCGGGGGGACCGGGGAGCTGTTTTTT
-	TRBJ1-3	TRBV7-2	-	CASSFEGGNTIYF	TGTGCCAGCAGCTTTGAGGGGGGAAACACCATATATTTT
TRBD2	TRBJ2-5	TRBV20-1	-	CSASDARLAGFSYQETQYF	TGCAGTGCTAGTGATGCACGACTAGCGGGGTTTTCGTACCAAGAGACCCAGTACTTC
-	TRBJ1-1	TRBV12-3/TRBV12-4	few	CASSLRVNTEAFF	TGTGCCAGCAGCCTCCGGGTCAACACTGAAGCTTTCTTT
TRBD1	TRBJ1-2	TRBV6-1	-	CASRQGFVYGYTF	TGTGCCAGTAGACAGGGGTTTGTCTATGGCTACACCTTC
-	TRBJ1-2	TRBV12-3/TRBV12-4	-	CASSLAYGYTF	TGTGCCAGCAGTTTGGCCTATGGCTACACCTTC
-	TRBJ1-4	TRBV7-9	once	CASSLRPKATNEKLFF	TGTGCCAGCAGCTTAAGACCGAAAGCAACTAATGAAAAACTGTTTTTT
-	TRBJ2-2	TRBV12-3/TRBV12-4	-	CASSFMRAWGELFF	TGTGCCAGCAGTTTTATGCGGGCCTGGGGGGAGCTGTTTTTT
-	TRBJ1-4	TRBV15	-	CATSTGSASGEKLFF	TGTGCCACCAGCACCGGATCCGCCAGTGGTGAAAAACTGTTTTTT
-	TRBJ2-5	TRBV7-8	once	CASSSTWGVGETQYF	TGTGCCAGCAGCTCTACTTGGGGGGTCGGCGAGACCCAGTACTTC
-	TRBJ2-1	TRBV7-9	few	CASSAQSLSYNEQFF	TGTGCCAGCAGCGCCCAGAGTTTGTCGTACAATGAGCAGTTCTTC
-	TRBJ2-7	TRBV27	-	CASSLRAGEPYEQYF	TGTGCCAGCAGTTTGAGGGCAGGGGAACCCTACGAGCAGTACTTC
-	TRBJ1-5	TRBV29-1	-	CSQASGDIRRKDCQPQHF	TGCAGCCAGGCTAGCGGCGACATCCGTCGTAAGGACTGCCAGCCCCAGCATTTT
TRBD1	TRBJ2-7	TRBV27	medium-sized	CASNLSRQGSEQYF	TGTGCCAGCAATCTCTCCCGACAGGGAAGCGAGCAGTACTTC
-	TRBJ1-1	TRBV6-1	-	CASRALGWNTEAFF	TGTGCCAGCAGAGCACTCGGATGGAACACTGAAGCTTTCTTT
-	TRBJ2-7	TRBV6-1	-	CASYPTPGTASYEQYF	TGTGCCAGCTATCCGACGCCCGGGACGGCCTCCTACGAGCAGTACTTC